The rows below give T cell receptor beta chains drawn from one sample of a study of blood T cell repertoires in COVID-19. Assay used: immunoSEQ multiplex PCR; TCRdb lists only in-frame clones, some missing. The table has 390,000 or so clones, approximately 90% seen once. Sequenced material: peripheral blood. The receptors stem from a woman under 40 with active or convalescent COVID-19. CDR3s include the opening cysteine and the closing phenylalanine or tryptophan. The order of the fields is J gene, clone size, D gene, V gene, CDR3 DNA, CDR3 protein. A D gene is named only where the DNA matches it firmly. Clone size is not always given. Where it is, it says once, few, many or a class for expanded clones.

j_gene: TRBJ1-1; abundance: -; d_gene: -; v_gene: TRBV19; CDR3nt: TGTGCCAGTACACTCAGGGGTCAGGGCACTGAAGCTTTCTTT; CDR3aa: CASTLRGQGTEAFF
j_gene: TRBJ1-2; abundance: -; d_gene: -; v_gene: TRBV5-1; CDR3nt: TGCGCCAGCAGCTTGGTTGAGGGAGGATATGGCTACACCTTC; CDR3aa: CASSLVEGGYGYTF
j_gene: TRBJ1-2; abundance: few; d_gene: -; v_gene: TRBV6-5; CDR3nt: TGTGCCAGCAGTTGGTTATCAGCTAACTATGGCTACACCTTC; CDR3aa: CASSWLSANYGYTF
j_gene: TRBJ1-3; abundance: -; d_gene: -; v_gene: TRBV5-1; CDR3nt: TGCGCCAGCAGCCCGACCGGCGGTGGAAACACCATATATTTT; CDR3aa: CASSPTGGGNTIYF
j_gene: TRBJ1-2; abundance: few; d_gene: TRBD1; v_gene: TRBV5-1; CDR3nt: TGCGCCAGCAGCTTCGGGACAGCTAACTATGGCTACACCTTC; CDR3aa: CASSFGTANYGYTF
j_gene: TRBJ1-2; abundance: -; d_gene: -; v_gene: TRBV6-5; CDR3nt: TGTGCCAGCAACTTTGAGACAGCAGCTAACTATGGCTACACCTTC; CDR3aa: CASNFETAANYGYTF
j_gene: TRBJ2-7; abundance: -; d_gene: TRBD2; v_gene: TRBV3-1/TRBV3-2; CDR3nt: TGTGCCAGCAGCCAACTACTAGCGGGAGAAGAGCAGTACTTC; CDR3aa: CASSQLLAGEEQYF
j_gene: TRBJ2-7; abundance: once; d_gene: TRBD2; v_gene: TRBV3-1/TRBV3-2; CDR3nt: TGTGCCAGCAGCCGTAGCGGGTCCTATTACGAGCAGTACTTC; CDR3aa: CASSRSGSYYEQYF
j_gene: TRBJ2-7; abundance: -; d_gene: TRBD1; v_gene: TRBV2; CDR3nt: TGTGCCAGCAGTGAAGCGGCCGGGACAGTTTACGAGCAGTACTTC; CDR3aa: CASSEAAGTVYEQYF
j_gene: TRBJ1-3; abundance: -; d_gene: -; v_gene: TRBV15; CDR3nt: TGTGCCACCAGCAGAGTTGAGACTGGAAACACCATATATTTT; CDR3aa: CATSRVETGNTIYF
j_gene: TRBJ2-2; abundance: -; d_gene: -; v_gene: TRBV19; CDR3nt: TGTGCCAGTGCTATTGGTGCCCCTCTCACCGGGGAGCTGTTTTTT; CDR3aa: CASAIGAPLTGELFF
j_gene: TRBJ1-6; abundance: -; d_gene: TRBD1; v_gene: TRBV3-1/TRBV3-2; CDR3nt: TGTGCCAGCAGCCAAGATCGGACAGGGGTCTCACCCCTCCACTTT; CDR3aa: CASSQDRTGVSPLHF
j_gene: TRBJ2-6; abundance: -; d_gene: -; v_gene: TRBV7-6; CDR3nt: TGTGCCAGCAGCTTAGGGGAGGCTTCTTCTGGGGCCAACGTCCTGACTTTC; CDR3aa: CASSLGEASSGANVLTF
j_gene: TRBJ1-5; abundance: -; d_gene: -; v_gene: TRBV5-4; CDR3nt: TGTGCCAGCAGCTTGGATCAGAATCAGCCCCAGCATTTT; CDR3aa: CASSLDQNQPQHF
j_gene: TRBJ1-2; abundance: -; d_gene: -; v_gene: TRBV3-1/TRBV3-2; CDR3nt: TGTGCCAGCAGCCAAGGGGGGGTTGATGGCTACACCTTC; CDR3aa: CASSQGGVDGYTF
j_gene: TRBJ2-3; abundance: -; d_gene: -; v_gene: TRBV21-1; CDR3nt: TGTGCCAGCAGCAAAGACGGCGGACTAGCTCACACAGATACGCAGTATTTT; CDR3aa: CASSKDGGLAHTDTQYF
j_gene: TRBJ2-1; abundance: -; d_gene: TRBD2; v_gene: TRBV10-1; CDR3nt: TGCGCCAGCAGTGACGGACTAGCGGGAGGGCCGGGGAATGAGCAGTTCTTC; CDR3aa: CASSDGLAGGPGNEQFF
j_gene: TRBJ1-2; abundance: -; d_gene: -; v_gene: TRBV27; CDR3nt: TGTGCCAGCAGTCCCGCGGGGGGGAACTATGGCTACACCTTC; CDR3aa: CASSPAGGNYGYTF
j_gene: TRBJ1-6; abundance: -; d_gene: TRBD1; v_gene: TRBV5-5; CDR3nt: TGTGCCAGCAGCTTGGGGACAGGGTTCTATAATTCACCCCTCCACTTT; CDR3aa: CASSLGTGFYNSPLHF
j_gene: TRBJ2-3; abundance: -; d_gene: TRBD2; v_gene: TRBV27; CDR3nt: TGTGCCAGCAGTTCGGGACTAGCGGGAACAGATACGCAGTATTTT; CDR3aa: CASSSGLAGTDTQYF
j_gene: TRBJ2-7; abundance: -; d_gene: -; v_gene: TRBV5-1; CDR3nt: TGCGCCAGCAGCTTGGAAGGGGTAGGATCCTACGAGCAGTACTTC; CDR3aa: CASSLEGVGSYEQYF
j_gene: TRBJ2-1; abundance: -; d_gene: TRBD2; v_gene: TRBV19; CDR3nt: TGTGCCAGTACCCAGACTAGCGGGACCTACAATGAGCAGTTCTTC; CDR3aa: CASTQTSGTYNEQFF